This T cell receptor (beta chain) emerged from a study of technical replicates of blood from several donors. Profiling relied on immunoSEQ multiplex PCR, and the TCRdb table lists in-frame clones only, not all of them. The profile shows 79,000 or so clones, 91% of them singletons. Only one count was recorded for this clone. Sequenced: T cells isolated from PBMCs. The clonotype originates from a human donor in good health.

The CDR3 is CASSTRETSPYEQYF. The CDR3 DNA is TGCGCCAGCTCTACTCGCGAGACAAGCCCCTACGAGCAGTACTTC. The gene calls are TRBV5-1 and TRBJ2-7; D remains ambiguous. Between the trimmed V and J ends, which lost 7 bases and 2 bases, there was a span of 19 bases. Germline V gene sequence: CDR1 SGHRS, CDR2 YFSETQ. The CDR3 contains 15 residues.